This T cell receptor (beta chain) comes out of a study of CD8+ T cells in alopecia areata. The wider study: The drug, oral tofacitinib, was given to treated patients at 5 to 10 mg twice daily. Study findings and constraints: Many expanded lesional clones persisted in scalp and blood during tofacitinib. Clonality in the scalp and expanded CD8+ clones ranked among the top 100 were significantly decreased by tofacitinib. Scalp sample data also include resident alphabeta T cells from normal skin.

The authors extracted RNA and reverse transcribed it into cDNA as the sequencing template. The repertoire was sequenced with immunoSEQ multiplex PCR; TCRdb's copy has only in-frame clones and lacks some. This table holds about 70,000 clones, 29% found once. There are a few counts of this clone. What it binds is unknown. The CDR3 runs to 13 residues. The V end lost 6 bases, the J end lost 4 bases, and 13 bases lay between the germline ends. Germline CDR1 is ENHRY and CDR2 is SYGVKD. Treatment indicated: oral pan-JAK inhibitor, 5-10 mg twice daily. Sequenced material: CD8+ T cells sorted from blood, taken at week 4, from a patient treated with tofacitinib. V is TRBV10-3 and J is TRBJ2-7; tentatively, D is TRBD2 (6 bases). The clonotype comes from a human donor with alopecia areata. In DNA form, the CDR3 reads TGTGCCATCAGAGGAGGGACGTCGTACGAGCAGTACTTC. Encoded protein: CAIRGGTSYEQYF.